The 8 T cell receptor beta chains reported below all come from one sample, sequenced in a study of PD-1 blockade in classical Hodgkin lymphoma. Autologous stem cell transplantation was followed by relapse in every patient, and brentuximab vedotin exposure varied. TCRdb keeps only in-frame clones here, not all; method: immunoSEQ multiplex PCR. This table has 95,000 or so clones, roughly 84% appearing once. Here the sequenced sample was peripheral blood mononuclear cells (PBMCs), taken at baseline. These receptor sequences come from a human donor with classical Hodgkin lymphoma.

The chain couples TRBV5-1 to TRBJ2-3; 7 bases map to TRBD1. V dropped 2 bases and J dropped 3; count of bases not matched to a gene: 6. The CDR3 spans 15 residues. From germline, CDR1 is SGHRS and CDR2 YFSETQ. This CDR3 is CASSFGDRATDTQYF. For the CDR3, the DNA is TGCGCCAGCAGCTTTGGCGACAGGGCGACAGATACGCAGTATTTT.

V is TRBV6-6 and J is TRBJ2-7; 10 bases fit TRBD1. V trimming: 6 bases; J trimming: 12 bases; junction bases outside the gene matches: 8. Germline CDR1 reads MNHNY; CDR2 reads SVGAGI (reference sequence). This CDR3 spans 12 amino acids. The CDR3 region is CASRGTGTGAYF. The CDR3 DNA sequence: TGTGCCAGCAGGGGAACCGGGACAGGGGCGTACTTC.

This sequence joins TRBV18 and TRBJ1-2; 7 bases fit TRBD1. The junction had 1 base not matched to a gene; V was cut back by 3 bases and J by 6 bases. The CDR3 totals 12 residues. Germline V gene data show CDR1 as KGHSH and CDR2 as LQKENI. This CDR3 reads CASSPGTDGYTF. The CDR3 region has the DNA TGTGCCAGCTCACCGGGGACAGATGGCTACACCTTC.

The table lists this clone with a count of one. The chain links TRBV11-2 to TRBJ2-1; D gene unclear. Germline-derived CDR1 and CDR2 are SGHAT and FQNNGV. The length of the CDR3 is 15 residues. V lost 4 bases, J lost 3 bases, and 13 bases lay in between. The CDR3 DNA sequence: TGTGCCAGCAGCTCAACCCTTGAGGACTACAATGAGCAGTTCTTC. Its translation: CASSSTLEDYNEQFF.

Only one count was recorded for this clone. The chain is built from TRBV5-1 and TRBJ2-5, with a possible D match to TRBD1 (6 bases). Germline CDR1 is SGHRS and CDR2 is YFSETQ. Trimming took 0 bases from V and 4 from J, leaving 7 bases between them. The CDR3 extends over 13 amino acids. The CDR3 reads CASSLGGGETQYF. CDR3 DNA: TGCGCCAGCAGCTTGGGAGGGGGAGAGACCCAGTACTTC.

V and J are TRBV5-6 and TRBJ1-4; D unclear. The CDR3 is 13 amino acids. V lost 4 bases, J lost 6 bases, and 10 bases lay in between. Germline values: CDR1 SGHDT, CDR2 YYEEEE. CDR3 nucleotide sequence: TGTGCCAGCAGCCGACCCGGCGATGAAAAACTGTTTTTT. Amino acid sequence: CASSRPGDEKLFF.

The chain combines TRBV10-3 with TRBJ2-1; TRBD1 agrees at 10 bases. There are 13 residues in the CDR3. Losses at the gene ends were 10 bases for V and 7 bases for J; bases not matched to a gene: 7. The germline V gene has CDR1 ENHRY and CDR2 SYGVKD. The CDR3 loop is CATSTGGLNEQFF. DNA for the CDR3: TGTGCCACTTCGACAGGGGGCTTGAATGAGCAGTTCTTC.

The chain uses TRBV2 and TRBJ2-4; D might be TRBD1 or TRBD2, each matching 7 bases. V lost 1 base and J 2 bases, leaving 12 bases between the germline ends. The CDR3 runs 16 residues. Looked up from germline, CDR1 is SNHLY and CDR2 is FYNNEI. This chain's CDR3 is CASSEGQGGSKNIQYF. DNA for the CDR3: TGTGCCAGCAGTGAAGGACAGGGAGGGTCCAAAAACATTCAGTACTTC.